This T cell receptor beta chain was sequenced for a study of T cell responses to AZD1222 COVID-19 vaccine. Points from the study as a whole: Spike regions recognized by vaccine-associated CD4 TCRs spanned the protein, led by 160-218 and 743-854. The donor cohort was predominantly white British with a female majority, and clonal diversity may have been underestimated.

Samples with a second dose at about 4 or about 12 weeks were pooled together. TCRdb's copy holds only in-frame clones and misses some; the assay was immunoSEQ multiplex PCR. The sample has about 110,000 clones, 92% seen once. Germline V gives CDR1 SGHRS, CDR2 YFSETQ. The CDR3 is 15 residues long. Losses at the gene ends were 5 bases for V and 2 bases for J; bases not matched to a gene: 5. Comments on this clone: Its specificity is not known.

The sequencing used peripheral blood, collected 28 days after the second AZD1222 dose. This chain links TRBV5-1 with TRBJ2-2; TRBD1 aligns across 8 bases. The origin of this receptor is an adult who received the AZD1222 COVID-19 vaccine. Here the CDR3 DNA reads TGCGCCAGCAGTCTGGACAGGGTAAACACCGGGGAGCTGTTTTTT. Its translation is CASSLDRVNTGELFF.